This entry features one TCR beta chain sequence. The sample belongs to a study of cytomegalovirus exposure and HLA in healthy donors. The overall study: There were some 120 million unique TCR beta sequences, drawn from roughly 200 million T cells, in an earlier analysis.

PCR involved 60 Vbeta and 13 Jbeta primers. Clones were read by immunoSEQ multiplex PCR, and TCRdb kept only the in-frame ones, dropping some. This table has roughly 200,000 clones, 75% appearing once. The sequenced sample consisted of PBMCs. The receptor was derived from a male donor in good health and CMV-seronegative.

CDR3 in amino acids: CASSLPGHDYGYTF. As DNA, the CDR3 is TGTGCCAGCAGCCTTCCGGGACACGACTATGGCTACACCTTC. The chain joins TRBV5-4 to TRBJ1-2; D possibly corresponds to TRBD1 (6 bases). Germline loops: CDR1 SGHNT, CDR2 YYREEE (reference sequence). This CDR3 region has 14 residues. V lost 4 bases and J 3 bases, leaving 13 bases between the germline ends.